The present T cell receptor (beta chain) was sequenced within a study of OX40 agonist ivuxolimab in advanced cancers. CDR3 length: 14 amino acids. V gave up 5 bases and J gave up 6 bases; unmatched junction bases: 4. Germline V gives CDR1 SGHTA, CDR2 FQGTGA. The table came from immunoSEQ multiplex PCR; TCRdb's copy has only in-frame clones and leaves some out. The sample includes about 77,000 clones, approximately 94% of them seen just once. The chain links TRBV7-3 to TRBJ2-7, with 13 positions matching TRBD2. This clonotype originated in an adult with an advanced solid tumor such as melanoma, head and neck, liver or kidney cancer. The sample here was CD4+ or CD8+ T cells sorted from blood, taken in a trial of the OX40 agonist ivuxolimab. DNA for the CDR3: TGTGCCAGCAGCCCACTAGCGGGAGGGCGCGAGCAGTACTTC. It specifies CASSPLAGGREQYF.